The rows below give T cell receptor beta chains drawn from one sample of a study of blood T cell repertoires in COVID-19. Data came from immunoSEQ multiplex PCR; TCRdb stores just in-frame clones and leaves some out. Counted here are about 140,000 clones, roughly 85% occurring once; the ten biggest clones make up about 3.2%. Input material: peripheral blood. The receptors come from a man aged 50 to 60 with acute or convalescent COVID-19. The CDR3 runs from the conserved cysteine through the conserved F or W. A D gene is named only where the DNA matches it firmly. Clone size is given for some rows only: seen once, a few or many times, or a class if the clone is expanded.

J gene,D gene,clone size,V gene,CDR3 DNA,CDR3 protein
TRBJ2-5,TRBD2,.,TRBV5-4,TGTGCCAGCAGCTTCTGGGGGGGAGAGACCCAGTACTTC,CASSFWGGETQYF
TRBJ2-7,TRBD2,.,TRBV5-5,TGTGCCAGCAGTCGGGGGGACGAAAGGCAGTACTTC,CASSRGDERQYF
TRBJ2-1,TRBD2,.,TRBV7-7,TGTGCTAGCAGCCCTAGCGGGAGTTACAATGAGCAGTTCTTC,CASSPSGSYNEQFF
TRBJ1-6,TRBD1,.,TRBV4-2,TGTGCCAGCAGCCAGACCAGACAGGGTGCCAATTCACCCCTCCACTTT,CASSQTRQGANSPLHF
TRBJ1-2,TRBD1,few,TRBV3-1/TRBV3-2,TGTGCCAGCAGCCAGGCGCTCACAGGGGGAAGGGGTGGCTACACCTTC,CASSQALTGGRGGYTF
TRBJ2-7,.,.,TRBV11-1,TGTGCCAGCAGCCGCAGTTTGTCTCGCGAGCAGTACTTC,CASSRSLSREQYF
TRBJ2-1,TRBD2,.,TRBV3-1/TRBV3-2,TGTGCCAGCAGCCAAGTGGTCCCGACTAGCGGGAGTAGAGGCTACAATGAGCAGTTCTTC,CASSQVVPTSGSRGYNEQFF
TRBJ2-2,TRBD1,once,TRBV19,TGTGCCAGTACCACGACAGGGCGGGCCGGGGAGCTGTTTTTT,CASTTTGRAGELFF
TRBJ1-1,.,.,TRBV6-5,TGTGCCAGCAGTATACAGGGGAACACTGAAGCTTTCTTT,CASSIQGNTEAFF
TRBJ2-3,TRBD1,.,TRBV11-3,TGTGCCAGCAGCTTAGATGGCGGACAGGGGGCTGGTACGCAGTATTTT,CASSLDGGQGAGTQYF
TRBJ2-5,.,.,TRBV18,TGTGCCAGCTCACCGAGTTCGGGGGGCTGGGAGACCCAGTACTTC,CASSPSSGGWETQYF
TRBJ2-1,.,once,TRBV19,TGTGCCAGTAGCGGTTTAGCTACCTACAATGAGCAGTTCTTC,CASSGLATYNEQFF
TRBJ1-1,.,.,TRBV6-6,TGTGCCAGCAGTTACGGTCGGGGGACTGAAGCTTTCTTT,CASSYGRGTEAFF
TRBJ2-3,TRBD2,.,TRBV13,TGTGCCAGCAGCTACACCAAGACTAGCTCCACAGATACGCAGTATTTT,CASSYTKTSSTDTQYF
TRBJ1-2,.,.,TRBV9,TGTGCCAGCAGCGTAGTTAGCTATGGCTACACCTTC,CASSVVSYGYTF
TRBJ2-4,.,few,TRBV30,TGTGCCTGGAGTGAAGTGAGGCTAGCCAAAAACATTCAGTACTTC,CAWSEVRLAKNIQYF
TRBJ1-2,TRBD1,.,TRBV3-1/TRBV3-2,TGTGCCAGCACCCCAACGACAGGGGGTGGCTATGGCTACACCTTC,CASTPTTGGGYGYTF
TRBJ1-2,.,.,TRBV5-1,TGCGCCAGCAGCTTGGACAGGTATCGCGGCTACACCTTC,CASSLDRYRGYTF
TRBJ2-7,TRBD1,.,TRBV10-2,TGCGCCAGTTCATCAGGGGGATTCACCTACGAGCAGTACTTC,CASSSGGFTYEQYF
TRBJ2-7,TRBD2,.,TRBV19,TGTGCCAGTAGCCTAGCGGGAGGAAACGAGCAGTACTTC,CASSLAGGNEQYF
TRBJ2-3,.,.,TRBV5-6,TGTGCCAGCAGCTTGTACACAGATACGCAGTATTTT,CASSLYTDTQYF
TRBJ2-1,.,.,TRBV10-3,TGTGCCATCAGTGAGTTAACACAGGGCCCCGAGCAGTTCTTC,CAISELTQGPEQFF
TRBJ2-7,TRBD1,.,TRBV18,TGTGCCAGCTCACCACCCTTACAGGGGTACGAGCAGTACTTC,CASSPPLQGYEQYF
TRBJ1-6,.,.,TRBV9,TGTGCCAGCAGCGTGGGGGGGTTGTATTCACCCCTCCACTTT,CASSVGGLYSPLHF
TRBJ2-2,TRBD2,.,TRBV5-1,TGCGCCAGCAGCTTGGGGACTAGCGGGATAACCGGGGAGCTGTTTTTT,CASSLGTSGITGELFF
TRBJ1-1,TRBD1,.,TRBV28,TGTGCCAGCAGTTTCGGCAGGGGGCTCGCTGAAGCTTTCTTT,CASSFGRGLAEAFF
TRBJ2-4,TRBD2,.,TRBV5-1,TGCGCCAGCAGCTCCTTAGCGGGAGGCCAAAACATTCAGTACTTC,CASSSLAGGQNIQYF
TRBJ1-2,.,.,TRBV12-3/TRBV12-4,TGTGCCAGCAGTCCCCGGGACTATGGCTACACCTTC,CASSPRDYGYTF
TRBJ2-3,TRBD1,.,TRBV6-5,TGTGCCAGCAATCCCGGACAGGGCATAGGAGATACGCAGTATTTT,CASNPGQGIGDTQYF
TRBJ2-1,TRBD1,.,TRBV11-1,TGTGCCAGCAGCTTAGGAGACAGGGGCAATGAGCAGTTCTTC,CASSLGDRGNEQFF
TRBJ2-7,.,.,TRBV5-1,TGCGCCAGCAGCTTGGACGGTTCCTACGAGCAGTACTTC,CASSLDGSYEQYF
TRBJ1-5,.,.,TRBV19,TGTGCCAGTAGCCCCACGGAGGGTTGGGTCAATCAGCCCCAGCATTTT,CASSPTEGWVNQPQHF
TRBJ1-1,TRBD1,.,TRBV6-5,TGTGCCAGCAGAGCCTCGGACAGGGCGAACACTGAAGCTTTCTTT,CASRASDRANTEAFF
TRBJ2-1,TRBD2,once,TRBV9,TGTGCCAGCAGCGTGACCGGGACTAGCGGTACATCGGAGCAGTTCTTC,CASSVTGTSGTSEQFF
TRBJ2-3,.,once,TRBV24-1,TGTGCCACCAGTGATGCGGGAAGTGAAACAGATACGCAGTATTTT,CATSDAGSETDTQYF
TRBJ1-1,TRBD1,.,TRBV27,TGTGCCAGCAGTTTATACAGGGGATTGAACACTGAAGCTTTCTTT,CASSLYRGLNTEAFF
TRBJ2-2,.,.,TRBV5-4,TGTGCCAGCAGCTTGGCGAGACAAAAAACCGGGGAGCTGTTTTTT,CASSLARQKTGELFF
TRBJ1-2,TRBD1,.,TRBV30,TGTGCCTGGAGGAAGGACAGGGGAATTCCTAACTATGGCTACACCTTC,CAWRKDRGIPNYGYTF
TRBJ2-7,TRBD1,once,TRBV6-2/TRBV6-3,TGTGCCAGCAGTTACCTTGGACAGGGCACCCCCTACGAGCAGTACTTC,CASSYLGQGTPYEQYF
TRBJ1-5,.,.,TRBV19,TGTGCCAGTAGCTACAGGGATTTTCAGCCCCAGCATTTT,CASSYRDFQPQHF
TRBJ1-1,.,.,TRBV4-1,TGCGCCAGCAGCCAAGTGGCAGGAATGAACACTGAAGCTTTCTTT,CASSQVAGMNTEAFF
TRBJ1-5,.,.,TRBV5-4,TGTGCCAGCAGCGTCGGGCGGGGTCAGCCCCAGCATTTT,CASSVGRGQPQHF
TRBJ2-7,TRBD1,.,TRBV24-1,TGTGCCACCGGACAGGGTCCTAACTACGAGCAGTACTTC,CATGQGPNYEQYF